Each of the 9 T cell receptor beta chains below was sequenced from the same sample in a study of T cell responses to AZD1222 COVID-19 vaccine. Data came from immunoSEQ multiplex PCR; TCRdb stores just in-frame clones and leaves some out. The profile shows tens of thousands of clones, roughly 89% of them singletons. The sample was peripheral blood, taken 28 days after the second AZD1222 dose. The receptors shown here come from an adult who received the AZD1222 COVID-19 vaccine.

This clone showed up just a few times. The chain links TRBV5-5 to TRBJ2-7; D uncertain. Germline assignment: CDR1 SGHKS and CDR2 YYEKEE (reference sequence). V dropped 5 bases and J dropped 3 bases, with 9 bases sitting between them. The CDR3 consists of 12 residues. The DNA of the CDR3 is TGTGCCAGCAGTTATGGACGCTACGAGCAGTACTTC. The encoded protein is CASSYGRYEQYF. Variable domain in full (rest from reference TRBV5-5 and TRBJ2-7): DAGVTQSPTHLIKTRGQQVTLRCSPISGHKSVSWYQQVLGQGPQFIFQYYEKEERGRGNFPDRFSARQFPNYSSELNVNALLLGDSALYLCASSYGRYEQYFGPGTRLTVT.

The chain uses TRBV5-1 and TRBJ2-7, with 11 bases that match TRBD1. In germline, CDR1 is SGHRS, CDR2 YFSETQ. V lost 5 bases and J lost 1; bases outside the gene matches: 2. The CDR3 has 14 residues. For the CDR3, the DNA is TGCGCCAGCAGTGGGGACAGGGGGTCCTACGAGCAGTACTTC. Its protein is CASSGDRGSYEQYF.

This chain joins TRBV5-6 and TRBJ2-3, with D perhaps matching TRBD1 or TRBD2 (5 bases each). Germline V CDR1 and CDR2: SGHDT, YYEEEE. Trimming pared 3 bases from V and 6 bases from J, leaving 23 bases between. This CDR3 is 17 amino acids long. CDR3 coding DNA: TGTGCCAGCAGCTGCCCTAATACAGGTCCCGGGGCGGATACGCAGTATTTT. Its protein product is CASSCPNTGPGADTQYF.

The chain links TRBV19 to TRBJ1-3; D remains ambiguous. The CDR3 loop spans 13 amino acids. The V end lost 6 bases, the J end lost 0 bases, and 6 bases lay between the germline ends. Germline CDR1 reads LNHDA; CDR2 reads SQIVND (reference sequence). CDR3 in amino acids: CASRGNSGNTIYF. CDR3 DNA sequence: TGTGCCAGTAGGGGGAACTCTGGAAACACCATATATTTT.

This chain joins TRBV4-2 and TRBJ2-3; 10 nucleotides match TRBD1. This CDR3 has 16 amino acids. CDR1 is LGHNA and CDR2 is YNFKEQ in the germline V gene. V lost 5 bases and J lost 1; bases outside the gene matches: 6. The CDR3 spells CASSLRTGGGTDTQYF. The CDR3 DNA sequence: TGTGCCAGCAGCTTACGGACAGGGGGAGGCACAGATACGCAGTATTTT.

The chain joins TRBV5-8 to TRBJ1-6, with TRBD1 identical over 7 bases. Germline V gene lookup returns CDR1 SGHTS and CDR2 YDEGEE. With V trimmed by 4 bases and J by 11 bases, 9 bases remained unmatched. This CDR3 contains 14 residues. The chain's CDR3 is CASSIPGGQTPLHF. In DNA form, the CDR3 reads TGTGCCAGCAGCATCCCAGGGGGACAAACACCCCTCCACTTT.

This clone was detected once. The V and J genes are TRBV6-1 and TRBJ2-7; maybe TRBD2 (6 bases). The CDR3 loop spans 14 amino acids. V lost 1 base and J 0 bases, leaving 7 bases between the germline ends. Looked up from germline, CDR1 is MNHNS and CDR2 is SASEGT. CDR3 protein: CASSEGGDSYEQYV. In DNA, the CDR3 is TGTGCCAGCAGTGAAGGGGGGGACTCCTACGAGCAGTACGTC.

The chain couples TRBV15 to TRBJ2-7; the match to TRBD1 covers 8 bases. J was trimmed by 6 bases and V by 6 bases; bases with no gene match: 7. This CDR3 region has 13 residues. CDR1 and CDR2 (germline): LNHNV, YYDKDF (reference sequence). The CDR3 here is CATRDTGGSEQYV. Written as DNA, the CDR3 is TGTGCCACCAGGGATACAGGGGGAAGCGAGCAGTACGTC.

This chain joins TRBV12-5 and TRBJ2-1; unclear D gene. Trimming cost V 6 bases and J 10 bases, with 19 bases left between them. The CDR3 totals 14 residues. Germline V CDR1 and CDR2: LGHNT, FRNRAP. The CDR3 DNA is TGTGCTAGTGGAAGGACCTCCTTCTTAGGAGAGCAGTTCTTC. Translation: CASGRTSFLGEQFF.